This T cell receptor (beta chain) emerged from a study of blood T cells in healthy people across ages. Through a sample-barcoded 5' primer and a J-beta primer mix, a second PCR was run for roughly 6 to 11 cycles. TCRdb re-called the 5' RACE reads through MiXCR, storing one row per CDR3 protein. The sample has about 720,000 distinct CDR3 sequences; 20% to 25% are singletons. CDR1 is SGHTA, CDR2 FQGNSA, per germline. Trimming cost V 4 bases and J 6 bases; bases outside gene matches: 18. The CDR3 has 18 amino acids. This sample was shared with a second study, whose subject was T cells of mothers and their children. That source notes: Each 15 ul cDNA reaction used roughly 1.4 ug RNA; all RNA was used. A primer called M1S, used in the second PCR, added sample barcodes and 2-4 random nucleotides.

The receptor was isolated from a boy aged 5-17 years in good health. The material sequenced was blood. The chain uses TRBV7-2 and TRBJ2-3; TRBD2 agrees at 8 bases. The CDR3 here is CASSSGTNGRARWDTQYF. For the CDR3, the DNA is TGTGCCAGCAGCTCCGGGACTAACGGGAGGGCGAGGTGGGATACGCAGTATTTT.